The rows below give T cell receptor beta chains drawn from one sample of a study of cytomegalovirus exposure and HLA in healthy donors. The table came from immunoSEQ multiplex PCR; TCRdb's copy has only in-frame clones and leaves some out. The data contain roughly 73,000 clones, 94% of them seen just once; the ten biggest clones take up around 1.5%. Sequences were obtained from PBMCs. Every receptor here comes from a man aged 18 to 35 in good health and CMV-seropositive. Both conserved end residues are part of each CDR3. D genes are given only for firm matches. Only part of the rows carry a size: once, few, many, or a class if the clone is expanded.

CDR3aa: CASSLERTSGSWNEQFF
CDR3nt: TGTGCCAGCAGCTTGGAACGGACTAGCGGGAGTTGGAATGAGCAGTTCTTC
abundance: NA
j_gene: TRBJ2-1
v_gene: TRBV5-6
d_gene: TRBD2

CDR3aa: CASSLGQVYTYEQYF
CDR3nt: TGTGCCAGCAGTTTAGGTCAGGTTTACACCTACGAGCAGTACTTC
abundance: NA
j_gene: TRBJ2-7
v_gene: TRBV27
d_gene: NA

CDR3aa: CASANRPYNEQFF
CDR3nt: TGTGCCAGCGCGAACAGGCCCTACAATGAGCAGTTCTTC
abundance: NA
j_gene: TRBJ2-1
v_gene: TRBV6-6
d_gene: NA

CDR3aa: CASSNRAGNTIYF
CDR3nt: TGTGCCAGTAGTAACCGCGCTGGAAACACCATATATTTT
abundance: NA
j_gene: TRBJ1-3
v_gene: TRBV19
d_gene: NA

CDR3aa: CASSGDRISYEQYF
CDR3nt: TGTGCCAGCAGTGGGGACAGGATTTCCTACGAGCAGTACTTC
abundance: NA
j_gene: TRBJ2-7
v_gene: TRBV2
d_gene: TRBD1

CDR3aa: CASEPVDGGIYNEQFF
CDR3nt: TGTGCCAGCGAACCAGTCGACGGGGGTATCTACAATGAGCAGTTCTTC
abundance: NA
j_gene: TRBJ2-1
v_gene: TRBV28
d_gene: NA

CDR3aa: CASSLGRGAYEQYF
CDR3nt: TGTGCCAGCAGCTTAGGGCGTGGCGCCTACGAGCAGTACTTC
abundance: NA
j_gene: TRBJ2-7
v_gene: TRBV7-3
d_gene: NA

CDR3aa: CASSVASGGDNEQFF
CDR3nt: TGTGCCAGTAGTGTAGCTAGCGGGGGAGACAATGAGCAGTTCTTC
abundance: NA
j_gene: TRBJ2-1
v_gene: TRBV19
d_gene: TRBD2

CDR3aa: CASSAPDRAFGELFF
CDR3nt: TGTGCCAGCAGCGCCCCCGACAGGGCGTTCGGGGAGCTGTTTTTT
abundance: NA
j_gene: TRBJ2-2
v_gene: TRBV28
d_gene: TRBD1

CDR3aa: CASSMLMTEPNQPQHF
CDR3nt: TGTGCCAGCAGCATGCTAATGACAGAACCCAATCAGCCCCAGCATTTT
abundance: few
j_gene: TRBJ1-5
v_gene: TRBV21-1
d_gene: NA

CDR3aa: CASSPGPGVGELFF
CDR3nt: TGTGCCAGCAGCCCCGGCCCAGGGGTCGGGGAGCTGTTTTTT
abundance: NA
j_gene: TRBJ2-2
v_gene: TRBV6-4
d_gene: NA

CDR3aa: CASSMLAGGSSPYEQYF
CDR3nt: TGTGCCAGTAGTATGCTAGCGGGAGGAAGTAGCCCGTACGAGCAGTACTTC
abundance: NA
j_gene: TRBJ2-7
v_gene: TRBV19
d_gene: TRBD2

CDR3aa: CATRGGLESIQYF
CDR3nt: TGTGCCACCCGGGGGGGGTTGGAAAGCATTCAGTACTTC
abundance: NA
j_gene: TRBJ2-4
v_gene: TRBV10-3
d_gene: TRBD2

CDR3aa: CASSLVQANEKLFF
CDR3nt: TGTGCCAGCAGTTTAGTACAGGCTAATGAAAAACTGTTTTTT
abundance: NA
j_gene: TRBJ1-4
v_gene: TRBV27
d_gene: NA

CDR3aa: CARREQGGLAGKYEQYF
CDR3nt: TGCGCCAGAAGAGAACAGGGGGGGCTAGCGGGAAAGTACGAGCAGTACTTC
abundance: NA
j_gene: TRBJ2-7
v_gene: TRBV10-1
d_gene: NA

CDR3aa: CSVERGGPEAFF
CDR3nt: TGCAGCGTTGAGAGGGGGGGGCCTGAAGCTTTCTTT
abundance: NA
j_gene: TRBJ1-1
v_gene: TRBV29-1
d_gene: NA

CDR3aa: CASSSGNTIYF
CDR3nt: TGTGCCAGCAGTTCAGGAAACACCATATATTTT
abundance: NA
j_gene: TRBJ1-3
v_gene: TRBV28
d_gene: NA

CDR3aa: CAISSTGFQGLYF
CDR3nt: TGTGCCATCAGCTCGACAGGATTTCAGGGCCTCTACTTC
abundance: NA
j_gene: TRBJ2-4
v_gene: TRBV10-3
d_gene: NA